This is a list of T cell receptor beta chains from one sample in a study of blood T cell repertoires in COVID-19. Using immunoSEQ multiplex PCR, the repertoire was profiled, and TCRdb retains in-frame clones only, with some absent. This sample has about 220,000 clones, with almost 85% found just once. Source material: peripheral blood. The receptors originated from a woman aged 70-85 years with COVID-19, enrolled during active disease. The CDR3 runs from the conserved cysteine through the conserved F or W. A D gene is named only where the DNA matches it firmly. Clone sizes are given selectively: once, few, many, or a class where the clone is expanded.

CDR3 DNA: TGTGCCAGCAGTTACTCCGGATCTCAGGGAAATCAGCCCCAGCATTTT; CDR3 protein: CASSYSGSQGNQPQHF; J gene: TRBJ1-5; V gene: TRBV6-2/TRBV6-3; clone size: NA; D gene: NA
CDR3 DNA: TGTGCCAGCAGTGAAGAGGTCCTAGCGGGGCAAGAGACCCAGTACTTC; CDR3 protein: CASSEEVLAGQETQYF; J gene: TRBJ2-5; V gene: TRBV2; clone size: NA; D gene: TRBD2
CDR3 DNA: TGTGCCAGTAGTATACAGGGTTCAGCTAACTATGGCTACACCTTC; CDR3 protein: CASSIQGSANYGYTF; J gene: TRBJ1-2; V gene: TRBV19; clone size: once; D gene: NA
CDR3 DNA: TGTGCCAGCAGCTTGGTTTTGGCGGGGACCACTGAAGCTTTCTTT; CDR3 protein: CASSLVLAGTTEAFF; J gene: TRBJ1-1; V gene: TRBV5-6; clone size: NA; D gene: NA
CDR3 DNA: TGTGCCAGCAGCTTCAGAATCTCCTACGAGCAGTACTTC; CDR3 protein: CASSFRISYEQYF; J gene: TRBJ2-7; V gene: TRBV11-2; clone size: NA; D gene: NA
CDR3 DNA: TGTGCCAGTAAATCATCTGACTGGACCGGGGAGCTGTTTTTT; CDR3 protein: CASKSSDWTGELFF; J gene: TRBJ2-2; V gene: TRBV19; clone size: NA; D gene: NA
CDR3 DNA: TGTGCCAGCAGCCGGCGGTATGTTTCTAGCACAGATACGCAGTATTTT; CDR3 protein: CASSRRYVSSTDTQYF; J gene: TRBJ2-3; V gene: TRBV7-2; clone size: NA; D gene: NA
CDR3 DNA: TGTGCCAGCAGCCCCATGCAGGGTGCCGGCAATCAGCCCCAGCATTTT; CDR3 protein: CASSPMQGAGNQPQHF; J gene: TRBJ1-5; V gene: TRBV4-2; clone size: NA; D gene: NA
CDR3 DNA: TGTGCCAGCAGTGAAGAAGAGCTGAGCTACGAGCAGTACTTC; CDR3 protein: CASSEEELSYEQYF; J gene: TRBJ2-7; V gene: TRBV2; clone size: NA; D gene: NA
CDR3 DNA: TGCGCCAGCAGCTTGGAGCAGGCCGGTGTGACTGAAGCTTTCTTT; CDR3 protein: CASSLEQAGVTEAFF; J gene: TRBJ1-1; V gene: TRBV5-1; clone size: NA; D gene: NA
CDR3 DNA: TGTGCCAGCAGCGACAGGGTTCGGCGCTACACCTTC; CDR3 protein: CASSDRVRRYTF; J gene: TRBJ1-2; V gene: TRBV7-3; clone size: NA; D gene: TRBD1